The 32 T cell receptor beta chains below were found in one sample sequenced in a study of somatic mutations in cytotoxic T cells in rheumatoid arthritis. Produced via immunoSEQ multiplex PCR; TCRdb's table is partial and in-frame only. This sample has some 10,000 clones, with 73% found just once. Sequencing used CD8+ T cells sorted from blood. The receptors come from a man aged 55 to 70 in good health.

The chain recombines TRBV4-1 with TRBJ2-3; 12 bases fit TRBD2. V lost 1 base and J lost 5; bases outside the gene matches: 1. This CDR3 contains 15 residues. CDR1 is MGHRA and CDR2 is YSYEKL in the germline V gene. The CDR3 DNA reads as TGCGCCAGCAGCCAAGGGGGACTAGCGGGAGATACGCAGTATTTT. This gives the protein CASSQGGLAGDTQYF.

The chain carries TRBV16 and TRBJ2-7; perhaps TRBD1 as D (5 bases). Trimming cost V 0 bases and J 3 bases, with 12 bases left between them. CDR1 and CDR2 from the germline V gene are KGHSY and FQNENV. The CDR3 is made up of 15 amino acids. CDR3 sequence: CASSQSSRVGYEQYF. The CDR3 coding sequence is TGTGCCAGCAGCCAATCGTCCAGGGTAGGCTACGAGCAGTACTTC. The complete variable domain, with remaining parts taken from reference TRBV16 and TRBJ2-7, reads GEEVAQTPKHLVRGEGQKAKLYCAPIKGHSYVFWYQQVLKNEFKFLISFQNENVFDETGMPKERFSAKCLPNSPCSLEIQATKLEDSAVYFCASSQSSRVGYEQYFGPGTRLTVT.

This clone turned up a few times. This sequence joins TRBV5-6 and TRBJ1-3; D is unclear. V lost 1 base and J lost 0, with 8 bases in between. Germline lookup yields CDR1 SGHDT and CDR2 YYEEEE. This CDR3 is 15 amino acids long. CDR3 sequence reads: CASSLSPNSGNTIYF. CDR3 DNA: TGTGCCAGCAGCTTGTCACCGAACTCTGGAAACACCATATATTTT.

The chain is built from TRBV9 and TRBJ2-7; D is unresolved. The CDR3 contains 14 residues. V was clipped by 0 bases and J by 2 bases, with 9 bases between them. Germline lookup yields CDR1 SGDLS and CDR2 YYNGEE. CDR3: CASSVGEGPYEQYF. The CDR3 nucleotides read TGTGCCAGCAGCGTAGGAGAAGGACCCTACGAGCAGTACTTC. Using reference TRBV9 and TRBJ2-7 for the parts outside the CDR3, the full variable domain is DSGVTQTPKHLITATGQRVTLRCSPRSGDLSVYWYQQSLDQGLQFLIQYYNGEERAKGNILERFSAQQFPDLHSELNLSSLELGDSALYFCASSVGEGPYEQYFGPGTRLTVT.

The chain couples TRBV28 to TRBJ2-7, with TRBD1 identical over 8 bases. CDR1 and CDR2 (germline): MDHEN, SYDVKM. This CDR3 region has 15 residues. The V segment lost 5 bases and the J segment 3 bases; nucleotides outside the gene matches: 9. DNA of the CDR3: TGTGCCAGCAGTCACGGCGGGACAGGCCGCTACGAGCAGTACTTC. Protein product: CASSHGGTGRYEQYF.

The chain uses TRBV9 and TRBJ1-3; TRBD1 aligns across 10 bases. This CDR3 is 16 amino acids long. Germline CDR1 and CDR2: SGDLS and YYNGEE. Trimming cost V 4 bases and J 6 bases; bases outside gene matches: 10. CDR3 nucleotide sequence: TGTGCCAGCAGCTCACCCCCCGGGACAGGGGAAAACACCATATATTTT. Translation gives CASSSPPGTGENTIYF.

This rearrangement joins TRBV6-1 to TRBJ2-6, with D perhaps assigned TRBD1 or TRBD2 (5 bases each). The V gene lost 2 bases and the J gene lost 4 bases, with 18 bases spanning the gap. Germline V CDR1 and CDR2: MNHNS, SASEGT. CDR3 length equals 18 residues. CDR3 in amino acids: CASSEIPVWGSGANVLTF. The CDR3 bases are TGTGCCAGCAGTGAAATCCCGGTTTGGGGGAGCGGGGCCAACGTCCTGACTTTC.

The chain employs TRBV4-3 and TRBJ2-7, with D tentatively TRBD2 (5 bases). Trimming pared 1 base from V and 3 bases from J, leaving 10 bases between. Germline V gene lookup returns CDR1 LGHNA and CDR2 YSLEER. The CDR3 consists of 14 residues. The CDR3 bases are TGCGCCAGCAGCCAAGTTAACGGAGGCTACGAGCAGTACTTC. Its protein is CASSQVNGGYEQYF.

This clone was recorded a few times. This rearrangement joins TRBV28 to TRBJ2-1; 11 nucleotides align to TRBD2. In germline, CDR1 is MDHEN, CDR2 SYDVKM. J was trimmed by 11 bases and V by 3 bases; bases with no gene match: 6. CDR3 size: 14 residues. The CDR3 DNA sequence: TGTGCCAGCAGTTTCCTAGGGACTAGCGGACAGCAGTTCTTC. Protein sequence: CASSFLGTSGQQFF. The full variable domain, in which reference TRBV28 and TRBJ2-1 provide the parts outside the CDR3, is DVKVTQSSRYLVKRTGEKVFLECVQDMDHENMFWYRQDPGLGLRLIYFSYDVKMKEKGDIPEGYSVSREKKERFSLILESASTNQTSMYLCASSFLGTSGQQFFGPGTRLTVL.

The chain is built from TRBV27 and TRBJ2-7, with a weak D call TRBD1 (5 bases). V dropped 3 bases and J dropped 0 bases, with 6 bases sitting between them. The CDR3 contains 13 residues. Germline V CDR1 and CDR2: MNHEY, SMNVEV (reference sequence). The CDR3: CASSFRVSYEQYF. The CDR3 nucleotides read TGTGCCAGCAGTTTCAGGGTCTCCTACGAGCAGTACTTC.

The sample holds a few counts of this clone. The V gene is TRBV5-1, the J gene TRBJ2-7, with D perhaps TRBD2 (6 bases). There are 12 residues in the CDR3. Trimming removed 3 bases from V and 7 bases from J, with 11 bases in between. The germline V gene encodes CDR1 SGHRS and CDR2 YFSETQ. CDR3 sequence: CASSSDYSEQYF. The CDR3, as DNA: TGCGCCAGCAGCTCGGACTATTCAGAGCAGTACTTC.

The CDR3 sequence is CSVEGQGDGYTF. CDR3 in DNA: TGCAGCGTTGAAGGGCAGGGCGATGGCTACACCTTC. The genes are TRBV29-1 and TRBJ1-2; D is perhaps TRBD1 (5 bases). The V end lost 1 base, the J end lost 6 bases, and 9 bases lay between the germline ends. Per germline, CDR1 SQVTM and CDR2 ANQGSEA. The CDR3 loop spans 12 amino acids.

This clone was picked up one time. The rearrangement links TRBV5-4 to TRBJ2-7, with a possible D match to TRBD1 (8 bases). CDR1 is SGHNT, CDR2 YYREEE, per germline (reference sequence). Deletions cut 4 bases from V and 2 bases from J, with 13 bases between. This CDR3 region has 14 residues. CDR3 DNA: TGTGCCAGCAGCCCACAGGGGGGGACCTACGAGCAGTACTTC. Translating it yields CASSPQGGTYEQYF.

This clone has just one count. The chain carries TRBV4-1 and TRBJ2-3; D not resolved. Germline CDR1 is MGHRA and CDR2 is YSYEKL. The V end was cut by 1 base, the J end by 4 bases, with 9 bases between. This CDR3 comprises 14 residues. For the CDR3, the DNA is TGCGCCAGCAGCCAAGGAAGTTCCCCAGATACGCAGTATTTT. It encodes CASSQGSSPDTQYF.

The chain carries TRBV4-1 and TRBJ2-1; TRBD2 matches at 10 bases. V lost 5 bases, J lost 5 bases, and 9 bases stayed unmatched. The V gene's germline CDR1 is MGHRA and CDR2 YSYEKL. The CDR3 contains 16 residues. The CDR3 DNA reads TGCGCCAGCAGCTCAAGAGGCGGACTAGCGGACAATGAGCAGTTCTTC. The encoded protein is CASSSRGGLADNEQFF.

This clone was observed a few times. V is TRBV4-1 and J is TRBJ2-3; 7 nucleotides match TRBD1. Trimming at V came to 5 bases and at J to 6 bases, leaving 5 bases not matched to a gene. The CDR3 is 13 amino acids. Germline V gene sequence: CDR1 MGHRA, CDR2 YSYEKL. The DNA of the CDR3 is TGCGCCAGCAGCGTCCTCAGGGGGGATACGCAGTATTTT. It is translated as CASSVLRGDTQYF.

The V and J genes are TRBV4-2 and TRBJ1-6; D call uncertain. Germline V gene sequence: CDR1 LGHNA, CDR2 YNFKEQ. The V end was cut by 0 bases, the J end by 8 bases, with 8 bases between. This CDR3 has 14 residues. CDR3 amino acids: CASSQDSEHSPLHF. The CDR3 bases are TGTGCCAGCAGCCAAGATTCGGAGCATTCACCCCTCCACTTT.

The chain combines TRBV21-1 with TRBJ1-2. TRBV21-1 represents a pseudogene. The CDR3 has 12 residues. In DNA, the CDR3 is TGTGCCAGCCGGACCGCCAGATATGGCTACACCTTC. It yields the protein CASRTARYGYTF.

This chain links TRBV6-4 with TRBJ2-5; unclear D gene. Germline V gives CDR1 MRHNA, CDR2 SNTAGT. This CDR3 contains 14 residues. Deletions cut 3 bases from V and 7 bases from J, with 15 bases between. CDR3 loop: CASSERASIGTQYF. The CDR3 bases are TGTGCCAGCAGTGAAAGGGCTTCGATCGGGACCCAGTACTTC.

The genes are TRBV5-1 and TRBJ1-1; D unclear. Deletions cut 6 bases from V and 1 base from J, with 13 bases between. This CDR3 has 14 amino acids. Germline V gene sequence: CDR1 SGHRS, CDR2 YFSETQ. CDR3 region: CASTLGPSNTEAFF. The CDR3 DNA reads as TGCGCCAGCACTCTCGGGCCTTCGAACACTGAAGCTTTCTTT. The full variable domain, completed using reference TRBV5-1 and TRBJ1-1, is KAGVTQTPRYLIKTRGQQVTLSCSPISGHRSVSWYQQTPGQGLQFLFEYFSETQRNKGNFPGRFSGRQFSNSRSEMNVSTLELGDSALYLCASTLGPSNTEAFFGQGTRLTVV.

CDR3 nucleotide sequence: TGTGCCAGCAGTTACTCGATAAGAGGGGCTCTCTACGAGCAGTACTTC. Translation: CASSYSIRGALYEQYF. This chain connects TRBV6-5 to TRBJ2-7; the D call may be TRBD1 or TRBD2 (5 bases each). V lost 0 bases and J 3 bases, leaving 15 bases between the germline ends. The CDR3 totals 16 residues. Germline V gives CDR1 MNHEY, CDR2 SVGAGI.

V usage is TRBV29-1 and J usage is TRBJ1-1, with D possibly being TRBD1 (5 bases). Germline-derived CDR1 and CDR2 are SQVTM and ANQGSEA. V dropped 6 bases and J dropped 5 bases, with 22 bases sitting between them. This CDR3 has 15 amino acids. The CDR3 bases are TGCAGCGTAGACCTCTCGAGGGGCGAACCAACTGAAGCTTTCTTT. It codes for CSVDLSRGEPTEAFF.

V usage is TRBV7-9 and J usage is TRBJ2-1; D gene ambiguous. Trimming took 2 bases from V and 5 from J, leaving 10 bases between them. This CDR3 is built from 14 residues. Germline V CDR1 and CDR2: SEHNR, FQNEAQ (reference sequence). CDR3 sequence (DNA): TGTGCCAGCAGCTTATCCCCCGGAAACAATGAGCAGTTCTTC. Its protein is CASSLSPGNNEQFF.

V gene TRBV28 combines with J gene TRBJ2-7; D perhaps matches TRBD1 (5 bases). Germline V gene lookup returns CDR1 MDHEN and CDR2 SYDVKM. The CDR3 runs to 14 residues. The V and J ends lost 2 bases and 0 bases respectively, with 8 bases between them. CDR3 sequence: CASSLLTDSYEQYF. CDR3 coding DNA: TGTGCCAGCAGTTTACTGACAGACTCCTACGAGCAGTACTTC. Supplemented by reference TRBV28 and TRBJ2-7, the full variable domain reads DVKVTQSSRYLVKRTGEKVFLECVQDMDHENMFWYRQDPGLGLRLIYFSYDVKMKEKGDIPEGYSVSREKKERFSLILESASTNQTSMYLCASSLLTDSYEQYFGPGTRLTVT.

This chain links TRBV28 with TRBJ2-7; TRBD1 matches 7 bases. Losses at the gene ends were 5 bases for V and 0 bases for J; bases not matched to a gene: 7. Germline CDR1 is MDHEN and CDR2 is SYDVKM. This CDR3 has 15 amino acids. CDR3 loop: CASSGTVKASYEQYF. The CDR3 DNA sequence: TGTGCCAGCAGTGGGACAGTTAAGGCCTCCTACGAGCAGTACTTC.

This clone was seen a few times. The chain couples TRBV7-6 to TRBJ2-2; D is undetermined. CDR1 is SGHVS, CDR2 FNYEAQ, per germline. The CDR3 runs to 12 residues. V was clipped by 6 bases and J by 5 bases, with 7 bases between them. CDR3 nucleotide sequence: TGTGCCAGCAGTCTAGTAACCGGGGAGCTGTTTTTT. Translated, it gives CASSLVTGELFF.

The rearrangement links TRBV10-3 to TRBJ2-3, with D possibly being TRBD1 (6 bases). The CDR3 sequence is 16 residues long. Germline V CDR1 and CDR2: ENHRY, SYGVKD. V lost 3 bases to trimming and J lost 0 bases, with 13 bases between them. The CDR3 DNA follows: TGTGCCATCAGTGACGTGACAGGAGAAAGCACAGATACGCAGTATTTT. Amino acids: CAISDVTGESTDTQYF.

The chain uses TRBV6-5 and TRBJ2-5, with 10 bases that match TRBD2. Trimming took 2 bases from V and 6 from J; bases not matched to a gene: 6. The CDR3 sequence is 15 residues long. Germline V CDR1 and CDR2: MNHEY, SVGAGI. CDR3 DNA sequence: TGTGCCAGCAGTTACCTCGGAGCGGGGGGGCAGACCCAGTACTTC. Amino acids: CASSYLGAGGQTQYF.

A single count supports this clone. This chain's CDR3 is CATSRDNSRGDTIYF. The DNA for the CDR3 is TGTGCCACCAGCAGGGATAACAGCAGGGGGGACACCATATATTTT. This chain links TRBV15 with TRBJ1-3, with TRBD1 matching over 7 bases. The germline V gene encodes CDR1 LNHNV and CDR2 YYDKDF (reference sequence). V lost 3 bases, J lost 8 bases, and 10 bases stayed unmatched. CDR3 length equals 15 residues.

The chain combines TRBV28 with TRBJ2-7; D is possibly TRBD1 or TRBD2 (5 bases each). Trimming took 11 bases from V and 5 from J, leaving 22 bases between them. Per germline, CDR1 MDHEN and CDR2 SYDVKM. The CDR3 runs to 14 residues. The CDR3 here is CAATSGRRLDEQYF. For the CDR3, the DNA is TGTGCCGCAACCTCGGGACGCCGCCTCGACGAGCAGTACTTC.

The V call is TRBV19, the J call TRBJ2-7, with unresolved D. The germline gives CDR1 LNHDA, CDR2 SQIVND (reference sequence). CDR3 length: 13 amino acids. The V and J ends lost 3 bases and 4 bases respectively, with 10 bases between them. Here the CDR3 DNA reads TGTGCCAGTAGTATCACCCCGATTTACGAGCAGTACTTC. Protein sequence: CASSITPIYEQYF.

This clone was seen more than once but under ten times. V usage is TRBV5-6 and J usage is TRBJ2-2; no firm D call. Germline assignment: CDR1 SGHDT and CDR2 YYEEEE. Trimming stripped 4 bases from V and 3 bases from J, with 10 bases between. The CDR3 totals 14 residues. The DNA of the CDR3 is TGTGCCAGCAGCCCCGGGCCGTACACCGGGGAGCTGTTTTTT. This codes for CASSPGPYTGELFF. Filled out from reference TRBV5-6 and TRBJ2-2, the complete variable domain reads DAGVTQSPTHLIKTRGQQVTLRCSPKSGHDTVSWYQQALGQGPQFIFQYYEEEERQRGNFPDRFSGHQFPNYSSELNVNALLLGDSALYLCASSPGPYTGELFFGEGSRLTVL.